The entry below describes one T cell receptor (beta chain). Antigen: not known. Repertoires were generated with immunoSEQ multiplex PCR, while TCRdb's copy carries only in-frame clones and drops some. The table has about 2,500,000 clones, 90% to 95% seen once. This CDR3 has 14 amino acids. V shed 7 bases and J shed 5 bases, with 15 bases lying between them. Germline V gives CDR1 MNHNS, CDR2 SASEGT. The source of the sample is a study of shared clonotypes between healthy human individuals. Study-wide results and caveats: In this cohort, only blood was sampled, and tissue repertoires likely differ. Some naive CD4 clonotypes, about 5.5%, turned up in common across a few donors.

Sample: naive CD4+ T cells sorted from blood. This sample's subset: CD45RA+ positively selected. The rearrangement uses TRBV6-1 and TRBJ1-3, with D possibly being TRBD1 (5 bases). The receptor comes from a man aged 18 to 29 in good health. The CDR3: CASTGRLGRNTIYF. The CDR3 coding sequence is TGTGCCAGCACAGGCCGATTGGGACGAAACACCATATATTTT.